This TCR beta chain was recorded in a study of beta chain features in type 1 diabetes. Trimming took 7 bases from V and 4 from J, leaving 16 bases between them. The germline gives CDR1 SQVTM, CDR2 ANQGSEA. This CDR3 is built from 13 residues. CD4+ cells of the naive, central memory, regulatory and stem cell-like memory types were sorted via CD45RO/CCR7/CD25/CD127/CD95/CD27. Investigators reverse transcribed all isolated RNA, so they sequenced expressed TCRB transcripts. Generated by immunoSEQ multiplex PCR, the TCRdb table keeps only in-frame clones and is missing some. This table holds about 350,000 clones, roughly a fifth found once. General study points: It was among patients, rather than healthy donors, that naive, central memory and Treg TCRB repertoires appeared more similar.

A remark on this clone: Its matching antigen is unknown.

Sequenced material: naive CD4+ T cells from blood. The chain is built from TRBV29-1 and TRBJ1-1, with D unclear. The clonotype comes from a young woman in good health. CDR3 sequence (DNA): TGCAGCGCTCCCGCTGCGAGAACCACTGAAGCTTTCTTT. It is translated as CSAPAARTTEAFF. Variable domain in full (rest from reference TRBV29-1 and TRBJ1-1): SAVISQKPSRDICQRGTSLTIQCQVDSQVTMMFWYRQQPGQSLTLIATANQGSEATYESGFVIDKFPISRPNLTFSTLTVSNMSPEDSSIYLCSAPAARTTEAFFGQGTRLTVV.